This T cell receptor beta chain was documented in a study of T cells in Graves' hyperthyroidism and ophthalmopathy. What was amplified from RNA transcripts were TCR beta CDR3 regions. The study used the HTBI primer set for a first-round RT-PCR of the TCR CDR3. MiXCR, run by TCRdb on the multiplex PCR reads, gives a single entry per CDR3 protein. This sample has fewer than 650,000 distinct CDR3 sequences, with about 15% found just once. This CDR3 comprises 15 residues. V lost 3 bases to trimming and J lost 7 bases, with 18 bases between them. Per germline, CDR1 SGHTA and CDR2 FQGTGA. Using less than 12 ml of fresh peripheral blood, PBMCs were prepared.

This sequence was found in a woman aged 40 to 50 with Graves' ophthalmopathy. The chain is built from TRBV7-3 and TRBJ2-5; D unresolved. Sample: blood. CDR3 residues: CASSFTDGRTATQYF. The CDR3, as DNA: TGTGCCAGCAGCTTTACGGACGGAAGGACGGCGACCCAGTACTTC.